This is a list of T cell receptor beta chains from one sample in a study of T cell changes during pregnancy in multiple sclerosis. Assay used: immunoSEQ multiplex PCR; TCRdb lists only in-frame clones, some missing. The sample has under 85,000 clones; around nine tenths are singletons. The source material was CD4+ T cells from peripheral blood mononuclear cells, sampled in the third trimester of pregnancy. The receptors originated from a female donor in good health, enrolled as a control in a pregnancy study. The CDR3 runs from the conserved cysteine through the conserved F or W.

V: TRBV7-2
CDR3: CASSADRTRSGNTIYF

V: TRBV25-1
CDR3: CASSAWGVYGYTF

V: TRBV7-8
CDR3: CASSLAWGGEKLFF

V: TRBV4-2
CDR3: CASSQEGLAGAYFTDTQYF

V: TRBV19
CDR3: CASCQNRRDTDTQYF

V: TRBV5-1
CDR3: CASSYSGGAIGELFF

V: TRBV6-5
CDR3: CASSRRSGTDTQYF

V: TRBV4-3
CDR3: CASSQVTGNNYGYTF

V: TRBV19
CDR3: CASSFDRAGQPQHF

V: TRBV10-3
CDR3: CAISDPRGSGVANEQFF

V: TRBV5-6
CDR3: CASSLLPSLNYGYTF

V: TRBV25-1
CDR3: CASSGGVGGGNQPQHF

V: TRBV7-9
CDR3: CASSFRLSGELFF

V: TRBV7-6
CDR3: CASSFRGLGSYF

V: TRBV25-1
CDR3: CASWAGTYEQYF

V: TRBV4-1
CDR3: CASSQDRVSPLHF

V: TRBV5-1
CDR3: CASRQGASTDTQYF

V: TRBV19
CDR3: CASSISGGQTENTEAFF

V: TRBV25-1
CDR3: CASSETNRGRYTEAFF

V: TRBV5-4
CDR3: CASSPDSVNTEAFF

V: TRBV5-1
CDR3: CASSLSGDPYNEQFF

V: TRBV5-1
CDR3: CASSLEGASMNTEAFF

V: TRBV30
CDR3: CAWRAGTGGNQPQHF

V: TRBV9
CDR3: CASSVGGKGDGYTF

V: TRBV12-5
CDR3: CASGGTGSNTEAFF

V: TRBV5-6
CDR3: CASSLTTGGHGEYTEAFF

V: TRBV2
CDR3: CASSESQDYLHF

V: TRBV6-1
CDR3: CASSDGEGTAISYEQYF

V: TRBV5-5
CDR3: CASSSRQGVSYEQYF

V: TRBV16
CDR3: CASSPIGGKAFF

V: TRBV2
CDR3: CASNAFAGGQETQYF

V: TRBV7-9
CDR3: CASSLQGTGGYTF

V: TRBV5-5
CDR3: CASSLDRGVLETQYF

V: TRBV27
CDR3: CASSLSSGQYKRGYEKLFF

V: TRBV6-6
CDR3: CASNPGGTEAFF

V: TRBV9
CDR3: CASSVEGTGVSPLHF

V: TRBV30
CDR3: CAWSVLWPGEGSQPQHF

V: TRBV30
CDR3: CAWSVSRGNTEAFF

V: TRBV6-5
CDR3: CASSYTGASNTEAFF

V: TRBV6-1
CDR3: CASGDRFEAFF